One and the same sample provided the 4 T cell receptor beta chains below, sequenced in a study of radiotherapy plus CTLA-4 blockade in lung cancer. The method was immunoSEQ multiplex PCR; TCRdb's version includes in-frame clones alone and lacks a portion of them. The sample records 45,000 to 55,000 clones, around 69% being singletons. The sample was peripheral blood, taken from a patient treated with radiotherapy plus ipilimumab. These receptors originate from a human donor with non-small cell lung cancer who had stable disease on radiotherapy plus ipilimumab.

J is TRBJ1-5 and V is TRBV7-9; the D gene is possibly TRBD1 (6 bases). The CDR3 consists of 15 residues. V lost 5 bases to trimming and J lost 6 bases, with 17 bases between them. Germline loops: CDR1 SEHNR, CDR2 FQNEAQ (reference sequence). CDR3 protein: CASSLGQGHGQPQHF. CDR3 bases: TGTGCCAGCAGCCTGGGGCAGGGGCACGGTCAGCCCCAGCATTTT.

The sample holds a few counts of this clone. The J gene is TRBJ1-1, the V gene TRBV10-1, with a possible D match to TRBD1 (6 bases). The CDR3 contains 13 residues. CDR1 and CDR2 from the germline V gene are WNHNN and SYGVQD (reference sequence). Trimming cost V 5 bases and J 2 bases, with 9 bases left between them. In DNA form, the CDR3 reads TGCGCCAGCAGTAGACAGGCAAACACTGAAGCTTTCTTT. Translation gives CASSRQANTEAFF.

The genes are TRBV27 and TRBJ2-5; unclear D gene. The CDR3 sequence is 15 residues long. The germline gives CDR1 MNHEY, CDR2 SMNVEV (reference sequence). Trimming stripped 2 bases from V and 1 base from J, with 11 bases between. The CDR3 nucleotides read TGTGCCAGCAGTTTAGAACCGTACAGCCAAGAGACCCAGTACTTC. It translates to CASSLEPYSQETQYF.

This clone was seen just once. As DNA, the CDR3 is TGTGCTAGTGGTTTGTGGACAGGGGTGAAGTTCTTC. Translating gives CASGLWTGVKFF. The gene calls are TRBV12-5 and TRBJ2-1; 9 bases line up with TRBD1. This CDR3 is 12 amino acids long. Germline V gene lookup returns CDR1 LGHNT and CDR2 FRNRAP. V trimming: 2 bases; J trimming: 14 bases; junction bases outside the gene matches: 4.